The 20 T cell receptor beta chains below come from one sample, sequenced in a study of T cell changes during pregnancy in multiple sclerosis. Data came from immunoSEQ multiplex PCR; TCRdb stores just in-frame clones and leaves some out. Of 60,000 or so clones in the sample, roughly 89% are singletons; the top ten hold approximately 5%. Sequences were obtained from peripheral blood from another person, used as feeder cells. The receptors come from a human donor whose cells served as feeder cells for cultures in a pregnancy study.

The DNA of the CDR3 is TGCGCCAGCAGCCCCATGGGGGCCAGCTCCTACGAGCAGTACTTC. As protein: CASSPMGASSYEQYF. This chain connects TRBV10-2 to TRBJ2-7, with a possible D match to TRBD1 (6 bases). Germline V gene lookup returns CDR1 WSHSY and CDR2 SAAADI. The CDR3 covers 15 residues. The V gene lost 6 bases and the J gene lost 0 bases, with 15 bases spanning the gap.

In DNA form, the CDR3 reads TGTGCCAGTAGTCCCCCGGGAAGCCAAGAGACCCAGTACTTC. It encodes CASSPPGSQETQYF. The chain combines TRBV19 with TRBJ2-5; tentatively, D is TRBD2 (5 bases). This CDR3 has 14 amino acids. V was shortened by 5 bases and J by 1 base, with 11 bases between the two germline ends. The V gene's germline CDR1 is LNHDA and CDR2 SQIVND (reference sequence).

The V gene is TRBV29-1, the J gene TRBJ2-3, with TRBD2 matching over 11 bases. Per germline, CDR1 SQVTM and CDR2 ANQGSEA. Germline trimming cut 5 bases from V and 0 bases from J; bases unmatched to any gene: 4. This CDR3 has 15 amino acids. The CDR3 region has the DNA TGCAGCGTTACCGGGACTAGCGGAAGCACAGATACGCAGTATTTT. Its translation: CSVTGTSGSTDTQYF.

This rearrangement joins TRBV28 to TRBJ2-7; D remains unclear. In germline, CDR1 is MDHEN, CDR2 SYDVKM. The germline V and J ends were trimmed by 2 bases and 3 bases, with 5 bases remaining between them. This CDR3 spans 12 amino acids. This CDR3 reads CASSLERYEQYF. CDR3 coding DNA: TGTGCCAGCAGTTTAGAACGCTACGAGCAGTACTTC.

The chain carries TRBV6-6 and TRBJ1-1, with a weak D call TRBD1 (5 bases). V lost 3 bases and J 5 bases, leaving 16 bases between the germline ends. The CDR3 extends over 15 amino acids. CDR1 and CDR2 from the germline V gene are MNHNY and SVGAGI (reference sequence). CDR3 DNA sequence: TGTGCCAGCAGTTATCAGACCCGCGGGGGAACTGAAGCTTTCTTT. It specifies CASSYQTRGGTEAFF.

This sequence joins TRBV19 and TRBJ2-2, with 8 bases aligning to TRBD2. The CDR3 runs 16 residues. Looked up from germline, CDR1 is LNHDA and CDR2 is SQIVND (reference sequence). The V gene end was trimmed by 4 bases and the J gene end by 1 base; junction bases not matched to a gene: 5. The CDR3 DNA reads TGTGCCAGTAGTAATAGCGGGAAAGGGAACACCGGGGAGCTGTTTTTT. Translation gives CASSNSGKGNTGELFF. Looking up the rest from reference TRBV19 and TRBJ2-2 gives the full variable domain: DGGITQSPKYLFRKEGQNVTLSCEQNLNHDAMYWYRQDPGQGLRLIYYSQIVNDFQKGDIAEGYSVSREKKESFPLTVTSAQKNPTAFYLCASSNSGKGNTGELFFGEGSRLTVL.

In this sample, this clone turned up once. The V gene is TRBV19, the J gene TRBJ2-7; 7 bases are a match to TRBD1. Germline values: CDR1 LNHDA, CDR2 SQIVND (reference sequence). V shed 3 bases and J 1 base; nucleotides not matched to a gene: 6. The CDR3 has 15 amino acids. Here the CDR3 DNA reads TGTGCCAGTAGTATTCTGTCAGGGGGATCCTACGAGCAGTACTTC. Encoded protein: CASSILSGGSYEQYF.

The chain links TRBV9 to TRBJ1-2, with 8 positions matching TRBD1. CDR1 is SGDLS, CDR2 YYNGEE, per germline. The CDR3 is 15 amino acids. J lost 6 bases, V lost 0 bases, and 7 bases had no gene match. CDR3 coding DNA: TGTGCCAGCAGCGTAGGGACAGGGCTAGGGGATGGCTACACCTTC. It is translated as CASSVGTGLGDGYTF.

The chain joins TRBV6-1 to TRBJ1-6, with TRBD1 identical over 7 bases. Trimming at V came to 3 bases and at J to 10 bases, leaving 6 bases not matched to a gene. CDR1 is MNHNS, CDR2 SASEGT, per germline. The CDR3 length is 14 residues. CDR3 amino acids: CASSDTGEQSPLHF. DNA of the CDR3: TGTGCCAGCAGTGATACAGGGGAGCAATCACCCCTCCACTTT.

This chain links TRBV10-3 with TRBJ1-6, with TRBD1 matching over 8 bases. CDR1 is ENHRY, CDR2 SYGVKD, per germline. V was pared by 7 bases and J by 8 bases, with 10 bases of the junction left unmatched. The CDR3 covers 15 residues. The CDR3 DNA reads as TGTGCCATCAAGGCTCGGACAGGGACGGATTCACCCCTCCACTTT. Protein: CAIKARTGTDSPLHF.

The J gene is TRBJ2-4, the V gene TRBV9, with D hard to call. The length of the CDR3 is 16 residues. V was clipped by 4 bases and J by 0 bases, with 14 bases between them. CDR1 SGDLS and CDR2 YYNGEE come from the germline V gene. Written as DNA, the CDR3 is TGTGCCAGCAGCATACTTACAAGTATAGCCAAAAACATTCAGTACTTC. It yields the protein CASSILTSIAKNIQYF.

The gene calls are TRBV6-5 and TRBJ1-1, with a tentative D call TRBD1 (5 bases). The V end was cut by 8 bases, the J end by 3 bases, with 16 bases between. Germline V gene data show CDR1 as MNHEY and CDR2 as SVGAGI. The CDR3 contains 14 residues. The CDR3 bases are TGTGCCAGCGCGGGGACTGTTCGGGACACTGAAGCTTTCTTT. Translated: CASAGTVRDTEAFF.

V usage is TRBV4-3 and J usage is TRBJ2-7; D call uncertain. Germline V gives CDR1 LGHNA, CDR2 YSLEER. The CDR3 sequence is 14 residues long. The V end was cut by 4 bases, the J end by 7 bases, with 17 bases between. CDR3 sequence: CASSPEAKGLEQYF. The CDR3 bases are TGCGCCAGCAGCCCAGAGGCGAAAGGCCTTGAGCAGTACTTC.

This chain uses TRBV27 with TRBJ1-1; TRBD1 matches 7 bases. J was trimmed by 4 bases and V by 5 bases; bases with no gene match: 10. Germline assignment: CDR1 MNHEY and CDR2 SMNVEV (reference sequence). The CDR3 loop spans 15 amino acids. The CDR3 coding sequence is TGTGCCAGCAGTCTAGCAACAGGGGTCCCCACTGAAGCTTTCTTT. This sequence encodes CASSLATGVPTEAFF.

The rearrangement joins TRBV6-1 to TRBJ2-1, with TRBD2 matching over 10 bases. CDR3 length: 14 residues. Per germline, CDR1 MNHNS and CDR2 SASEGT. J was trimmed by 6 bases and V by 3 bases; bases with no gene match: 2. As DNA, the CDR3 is TGTGCCAGCAGTGACGTAGCGGGAGGCAATGAGCAGTTCTTC. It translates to CASSDVAGGNEQFF.

CDR3 sequence reads: CASSVLQGADYGYTF. Written as DNA, the CDR3 is TGTGCCAGCAGTGTCCTACAGGGGGCGGACTATGGCTACACCTTC. The chain links TRBV6-1 to TRBJ1-2, with TRBD1 matching over 9 bases. The length of the CDR3 is 15 residues. The V gene end was trimmed by 4 bases and the J gene end by 3 bases; junction bases not matched to a gene: 6. CDR1 and CDR2 from the germline V gene are MNHNS and SASEGT.

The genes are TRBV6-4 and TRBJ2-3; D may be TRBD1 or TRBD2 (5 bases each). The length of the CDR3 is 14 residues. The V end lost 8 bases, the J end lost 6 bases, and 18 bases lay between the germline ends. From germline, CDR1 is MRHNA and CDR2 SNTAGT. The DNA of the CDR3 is TGTGCCAGCGGCCCTGGTGGGGGAGCCGATACGCAGTATTTT. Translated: CASGPGGGADTQYF.

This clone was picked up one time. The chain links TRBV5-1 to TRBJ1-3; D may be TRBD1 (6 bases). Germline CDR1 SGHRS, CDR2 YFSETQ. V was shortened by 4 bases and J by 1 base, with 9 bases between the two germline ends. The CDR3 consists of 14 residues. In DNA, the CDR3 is TGCGCCAGCAGCGGGGGGCCGTCTGGAAACACCATATATTTT. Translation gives CASSGGPSGNTIYF. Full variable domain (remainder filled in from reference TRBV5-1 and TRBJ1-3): KAGVTQTPRYLIKTRGQQVTLSCSPISGHRSVSWYQQTPGQGLQFLFEYFSETQRNKGNFPGRFSGRQFSNSRSEMNVSTLELGDSALYLCASSGGPSGNTIYFGEGSWLTVV.

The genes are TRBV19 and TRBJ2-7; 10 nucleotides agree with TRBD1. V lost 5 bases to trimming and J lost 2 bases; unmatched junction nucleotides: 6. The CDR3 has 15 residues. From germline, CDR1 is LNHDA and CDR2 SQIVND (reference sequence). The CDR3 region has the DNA TGTGCCAGTAGTTTAAGGGACAGGGGAGCCTACGAGCAGTACTTC. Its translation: CASSLRDRGAYEQYF.

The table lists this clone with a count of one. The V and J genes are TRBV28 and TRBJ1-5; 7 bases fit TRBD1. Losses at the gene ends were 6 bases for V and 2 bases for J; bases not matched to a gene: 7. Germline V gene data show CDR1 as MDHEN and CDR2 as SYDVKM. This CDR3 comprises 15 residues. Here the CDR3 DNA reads TGTGCCAGCAGCTACAGGGGCGTTGGCAATCAGCCCCAGCATTTT. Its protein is CASSYRGVGNQPQHF. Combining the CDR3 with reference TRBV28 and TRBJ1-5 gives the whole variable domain DVKVTQSSRYLVKRTGEKVFLECVQDMDHENMFWYRQDPGLGLRLIYFSYDVKMKEKGDIPEGYSVSREKKERFSLILESASTNQTSMYLCASSYRGVGNQPQHFGDGTRLSIL.